The rows below give T cell receptor beta chains drawn from one sample of a study of CD8+ T cells in alopecia areata. The assay was immunoSEQ multiplex PCR, and TCRdb's table has in-frame clones only and misses some. Of 110,000 to 150,000 clones detected, 62% appear once; the ten largest clones hold about 40%. The material sequenced was CD8+ T cells sorted from blood. Every receptor here comes from a human donor in good health. Each CDR3 is given with its conserved first and last residue. The D gene is left open where the match is weak. A row's size may be missing; if present it is once, few, many or a size class.

clone size	D gene	V gene	J gene	CDR3 DNA	CDR3 protein
.	TRBD2	TRBV29-1	TRBJ2-1	TGCAGCGTTGAAGAACTAGCGGGAGGCCCCAATGAGCAGTTCTTC	CSVEELAGGPNEQFF
.	.	TRBV29-1	TRBJ2-7	TGCAGCGTTGAATCAGGACCCTACGAGCAGTACTTC	CSVESGPYEQYF
.	TRBD2	TRBV5-1	TRBJ2-5	TGCGCCAGCAGCTCGAAGGGAGGGCAGGAGACCCAGTACTTC	CASSSKGGQETQYF
.	.	TRBV4-1	TRBJ2-7	TGCGCCAGCAGCCAAGATATGGAAAGTCAGCAGTACTTC	CASSQDMESQQYF
.	.	TRBV30	TRBJ2-7	TGTGCCTGGAGCGAGAAGTACGAGCAGTACTTC	CAWSEKYEQYF
.	TRBD2	TRBV4-1	TRBJ2-1	TGCGCCAGCAGCCAAGGCTGGTCGGGGCTAGCGGTTTACAATGAGCAGTTCTTC	CASSQGWSGLAVYNEQFF
.	.	TRBV25-1	TRBJ2-7	TGTGCCACCTCGGGACGGAGATCCTACGAGCAGTACTTC	CATSGRRSYEQYF
.	TRBD1	TRBV15	TRBJ1-2	TGTGCCACCAGCAGCAGGGGGGACGAGCCCCGCTATGGCTACACCTTC	CATSSRGDEPRYGYTF
few	.	TRBV5-4	TRBJ2-5	TGTGCCAGCAGCTCCCCGTTAGCGGTGGGGATAGAGACCCAGTACTTC	CASSSPLAVGIETQYF
.	.	TRBV4-2	TRBJ2-5	TGTGCCAGCAGCTCCGACCCACGGGGGTTAGAGACCCAGTACTTC	CASSSDPRGLETQYF
.	.	TRBV6-5	TRBJ2-5	TGTGCCAGCAGTTACGGGGAGACCCAGTACTTC	CASSYGETQYF
.	TRBD1	TRBV5-4	TRBJ1-2	TGTGCCAGCAGCTTTTGGCAGGGGGGCAATGGCTACACCTTC	CASSFWQGGNGYTF
.	TRBD1	TRBV29-1	TRBJ2-7	TGCAGCTTCCGAAGAGGGGGACAGCGATACTTC	CSFRRGGQRYF
.	TRBD2	TRBV29-1	TRBJ2-1	TGCAGCGGCTACACCTTAGCGGGAGCCTACAATGAGCAGTTCTTC	CSGYTLAGAYNEQFF
.	.	TRBV6-1	TRBJ1-5	TGTGCCAGCAGTGAATGGGGAACAGGGAGCAATCAGCCCCAGCATTTT	CASSEWGTGSNQPQHF
.	.	TRBV2	TRBJ2-1	TGTGCCAGCAGGGGGGAATTCAATGAGCAGTTCTTC	CASRGEFNEQFF
few	TRBD1	TRBV29-1	TRBJ2-7	TGCAGCGTCCGGACAGGACAGTCCTACGAGCAGTACTTC	CSVRTGQSYEQYF
many	.	TRBV6-5	TRBJ2-2	TGTGCCACACCGGGGCTCACCGGGGAGCTGTTTTTT	CATPGLTGELFF
few	.	TRBV10-2	TRBJ2-1	TGCGCCAGCGGCCCCAGGGATTACTACAATGAGCAGTTCTTC	CASGPRDYYNEQFF
.	TRBD1	TRBV27	TRBJ2-7	TGTGCCAGCAGTACCCCAGGGGGCAGCCAGCAGTACTTC	CASSTPGGSQQYF